One and the same sample provided the 27 T cell receptor beta chains below, sequenced in a study of CD8+ T cells in alopecia areata. Extracted from the samples, RNA was reverse transcribed into cDNA to serve as the sequencing template. Generated by immunoSEQ multiplex PCR, the TCRdb table keeps only in-frame clones and is missing some. This table holds 130,000 to 150,000 clones, around 50% found once. Sequencing was performed on CD4+ T cells sorted from blood. The receptors here all came from a human donor with alopecia areata.

A note on this clone: The sample has other DNA sequences that encode this CDR3 too. V gene TRBV7-9 combines with J gene TRBJ2-5; D unclear. The CDR3 contains 11 residues. V was cut by 1 base and J by 5 bases, with 2 bases left in between. Germline V CDR1 and CDR2: SEHNR, FQNEAQ (reference sequence). The CDR3 loop is CASSLVETQYF. CDR3 nucleotides: TGTGCCAGCAGCTTAGTCGAGACCCAGTACTTC.

To note about this clone: The sample contains more than one DNA sequence encoding this CDR3. CDR3 in DNA: TGCAGTGCTCGAGTTCTCGAGCAGTACTTC. Amino acid sequence: CSARVLEQYF. The chain recombines TRBV20-1 with TRBJ2-7, with D hard to call. The CDR3 is 10 residues long. Trimming took off 5 bases at V and 6 bases at J, with 8 bases between the two ends. CDR1 DFQATT and CDR2 SNEGSKA come from the germline V gene (reference sequence).

CDR3 sequence: CASSLVQETQYF. The CDR3 coding sequence is TGTGCCAGCAGTTTGGTCCAAGAGACCCAGTACTTC. This rearrangement joins TRBV6-6 to TRBJ2-5, with D unresolved. V was clipped by 4 bases and J by 1 base, with 4 bases between them. This CDR3 comprises 12 residues. Germline-derived CDR1 and CDR2 are MNHNY and SVGAGI (reference sequence).

This clone came up a few times. The chain uses TRBV29-1 and TRBJ2-5, with 7 bases identical to TRBD1. V shed 0 bases, J shed 5 bases, and the junction held 6 bases outside the gene matches. The CDR3 consists of 14 residues. Per germline, CDR1 SQVTM and CDR2 ANQGSEA. In DNA, the CDR3 is TGCAGCGTTGAAGATCCTGGCAGGGGGGAGACCCAGTACTTC. Translated, it gives CSVEDPGRGETQYF.

V is TRBV7-3 and J is TRBJ2-1, with 10 positions matching TRBD2. Per the germline V gene, CDR1 is SGHTA and CDR2 is FQGTGA. The CDR3 is 14 residues long. V trimming: 4 bases; J trimming: 7 bases; junction bases outside the gene matches: 4. The CDR3 DNA follows: TGTGCCAGCAGCTCTAGCGGGAGTCGTAATGAGCAGTTCTTC. Translation: CASSSSGSRNEQFF.

The genes are TRBV15 and TRBJ2-7; D gene uncertain. The germline V gene encodes CDR1 LNHNV and CDR2 YYDKDF (reference sequence). The V and J ends lost 1 base and 6 bases respectively, with 7 bases between them. The CDR3 is 12 residues long. Written as DNA, the CDR3 is TGTGCCACCAGCAGAGTTGAAGGCGAGCAGTACTTC. It yields the protein CATSRVEGEQYF.

V is TRBV25-1 and J is TRBJ2-3, with 11 positions matching TRBD2. The CDR3 consists of 13 residues. The J segment lost 5 bases and the V segment lost 6 bases, leaving 1 base of the junction unmatched. Germline loops: CDR1 MGHDK, CDR2 SYGVNS. The DNA of the CDR3 is TGTGCCAGCAGACTAGCGGGAGAAGATACGCAGTATTTT. Translating gives CASRLAGEDTQYF.

This clone was seen a few times. The chain carries TRBV4-1 and TRBJ1-2; D call uncertain. The CDR3 contains 13 residues. Germline-derived CDR1 and CDR2 are MGHRA and YSYEKL. With 0 bases removed from V and 4 bases from J, the gap between germline ends came to 6 bases. CDR3 in DNA: TGCGCCAGCAGCCAAGATCCTTTCTATGGCTACACCTTC. It codes for CASSQDPFYGYTF.

The V call is TRBV15, the J call TRBJ2-1; D unclear. This CDR3 is 12 amino acids long. Germline V gene lookup returns CDR1 LNHNV and CDR2 YYDKDF (reference sequence). V lost 3 bases and J lost 10, with 10 bases in between. DNA of the CDR3: TGTGCCACCAGCAGTTTCTATGGGGAGCAGTTCTTC. Encoded protein: CATSSFYGEQFF.

This clone was seen only a few times. The genes are TRBV28 and TRBJ1-1, with 7 nucleotides matching TRBD1. CDR3 length equals 14 residues. The ends lost 4 bases at V and 14 bases at J; junction bases unmatched: 16. Germline V lookup: CDR1 MDHEN, CDR2 SYDVKM. This CDR3 is CASSSPRTTGDCFF. The CDR3 bases are TGTGCCAGCAGTTCCCCCCGAACTACAGGGGATTGCTTCTTT.

This clone turned up a few times. The chain links TRBV29-1 to TRBJ1-4, with 10 positions matching TRBD1. V was pared by 4 bases and J by 11 bases, with 4 bases of the junction left unmatched. Germline V gene lookup returns CDR1 SQVTM and CDR2 ANQGSEA. The CDR3 is made up of 12 amino acids. For the CDR3, the DNA is TGCAGCGTTGGGACAGGGGGAGTGAAACTGTTTTTT. Residues: CSVGTGGVKLFF.

This clone was counted a single time. This chain joins TRBV6-5 and TRBJ1-1, with 9 bases lining up with TRBD1. Germline values: CDR1 MNHEY, CDR2 SVGAGI. The CDR3 sequence is 16 residues long. The trim removed 4 bases at V and 1 base at J, leaving 7 bases unmatched. The CDR3 loop reads CASSFPPGQGNTEAFF. CDR3 in DNA: TGTGCCAGCAGTTTCCCACCGGGACAGGGGAACACTGAAGCTTTCTTT.

In regard to this clone: One end of the junction is discordant with germline, which a read error may explain. The J gene is TRBJ1-2, the V gene TRBV7-2; no reliable D call. CDR3 length equals 8 residues. The germline gives CDR1 SGHTA, CDR2 FQGNSA. The CDR3 DNA follows: TGTGCCAGCAGCTACGGAGAGTTC. It translates to CASSYGEF.

In this sample, this clone turned up once. This chain links TRBV25-1 with TRBJ2-5; perhaps TRBD2 as D (5 bases). The CDR3 contains 15 residues. From germline, CDR1 is MGHDK and CDR2 SYGVNS. V lost 5 bases, J lost 0 bases, and 13 bases lay in between. CDR3 in amino acids: CASSPPLGDQETQYF. DNA of the CDR3: TGTGCCAGCAGTCCGCCCCTCGGGGACCAAGAGACCCAGTACTTC. The full variable domain, rest sourced from reference TRBV25-1 and TRBJ2-5, is EADIYQTPRYLVIGTGKKITLECSQTMGHDKMYWYQQDPGMELHLIHYSYGVNSTEKGDLSSESTVSRIRTEHFPLTLESARPSHTSQYLCASSPPLGDQETQYFGPGTRLLVL.

This clone was seen only a few times. V is TRBV9 and J is TRBJ2-1; D is unclear. The germline gives CDR1 SGDLS, CDR2 YYNGEE. The V gene lost 4 bases and the J gene lost 4 bases, with 21 bases spanning the gap. CDR3 length: 17 amino acids. The CDR3 DNA follows: TGTGCCAGCAGCCCCAACTTTGGAGAGGCGATTTACAATGAGCAGTTCTTC. Translating it yields CASSPNFGEAIYNEQFF.

This clone came up a few times. This CDR3 reads CSVEGGQGLDTQYF. The CDR3 DNA follows: TGCAGCGTTGAGGGAGGACAGGGGTTAGATACGCAGTATTTT. The chain couples TRBV29-1 to TRBJ2-3, with 9 positions matching TRBD1. The CDR3 has 14 residues. CDR1 is SQVTM, CDR2 ANQGSEA, per germline. The V gene end was trimmed by 3 bases and the J gene end by 5 bases; junction bases not matched to a gene: 6.

This clone has just a few counts. The chain couples TRBV29-1 to TRBJ1-2; D perhaps matches TRBD1 (5 bases). This CDR3 contains 9 residues. In germline, CDR1 is SQVTM, CDR2 ANQGSEA. Trimming pared 7 bases from V and 6 bases from J, leaving 6 bases between. The CDR3 here is CSGGDGYTF. The DNA of the CDR3 is TGCAGCGGGGGGGATGGCTACACCTTC.

The chain combines TRBV28 with TRBJ2-3; D unclear. Trimming shortened V by 4 bases and J by 0 bases, and 8 bases separated the two germline ends. The CDR3 extends over 14 amino acids. Germline V gene sequence: CDR1 MDHEN, CDR2 SYDVKM. The CDR3, as DNA: TGTGCCAGCAGTTACAGCCCTAGCACAGATACGCAGTATTTT. Protein: CASSYSPSTDTQYF.

The chain has TRBV9 and TRBJ1-4; D possibly corresponds to TRBD1 (6 bases). Germline-derived CDR1 and CDR2 are SGDLS and YYNGEE. The CDR3 sequence is 16 residues long. V shed 1 base and J shed 6 bases, with 16 bases lying between them. The CDR3 here is CASSVWVGQPDEKLFF. The CDR3 coding sequence is TGTGCCAGCAGCGTATGGGTAGGACAGCCCGATGAAAAACTGTTTTTT.

This clone was counted between two and nine times. The V call is TRBV29-1, the J call TRBJ2-3; 8 nucleotides agree with TRBD2. This CDR3 spans 13 amino acids. Unmatched junction bases numbered 1, after V lost 5 bases and J lost 0 bases. Germline V gives CDR1 SQVTM, CDR2 ANQGSEA. CDR3 residues: CSVSGGSTDTQYF. For the CDR3, the DNA is TGCAGCGTTAGCGGGGGCAGCACAGATACGCAGTATTTT.

The genes are TRBV5-1 and TRBJ1-2, with 7 bases identical to TRBD1. Germline CDR1 SGHRS, CDR2 YFSETQ. The V segment lost 4 bases and the J segment 7 bases; nucleotides outside the gene matches: 7. This CDR3 spans 13 amino acids. This CDR3 is CASSPETGSGYTF. The CDR3 bases are TGCGCCAGCAGCCCAGAGACAGGGAGTGGCTACACCTTC.

V usage is TRBV7-9 and J usage is TRBJ2-2; the match to TRBD1 covers 7 bases. Germline V gives CDR1 SEHNR, CDR2 FQNEAQ (reference sequence). The CDR3 sequence is 15 residues long. V dropped 5 bases and J dropped 5; count of bases not matched to a gene: 8. The CDR3 reads CASSTTGLGTGELFF. CDR3 nucleotide sequence: TGTGCCAGCAGCACGACAGGGCTCGGGACCGGGGAGCTGTTTTTT. Full variable domain (missing parts from reference TRBV7-9 and TRBJ2-2): DTGVSQNPRHKITKRGQNVTFRCDPISEHNRLYWYRQTLGQGPEFLTYFQNEAQLEKSRLLSDRFSAERPKGSFSTLEIQRTEQGDSAMYLCASSTTGLGTGELFFGEGSRLTVL.

The chain couples TRBV4-2 to TRBJ2-7; 9 bases are a match to TRBD1. The germline CDR1 and CDR2 sequences are LGHNA and YNFKEQ. CDR3 length equals 17 residues. V was pared by 3 bases and J by 1 base, with 10 bases of the junction left unmatched. CDR3 in DNA: TGTGCCAGCAGCCAGGAAACTCCGGGACAGGGTTCCTACGAGCAGTACTTC. The encoded protein is CASSQETPGQGSYEQYF.

The J gene is TRBJ2-5, the V gene TRBV6-5; 10 bases align to TRBD2. This CDR3 has 16 residues. Germline CDR1 MNHEY, CDR2 SVGAGI. V lost 2 bases to trimming and J lost 4 bases; unmatched junction nucleotides: 7. The CDR3 here is CASSYGASGSRETQYF. The CDR3 coding sequence is TGTGCCAGCAGTTACGGGGCTAGCGGGAGTCGAGAGACCCAGTACTTC.

J is TRBJ2-7 and V is TRBV7-2; 9 bases align to TRBD1. The CDR3 is 14 residues long. Losses at the gene ends were 0 bases for V and 7 bases for J; bases not matched to a gene: 4. Germline V CDR1 and CDR2: SGHTA, FQGNSA. CDR3 protein: CASSLAGQGWEQYF. CDR3 in DNA: TGTGCCAGCAGCTTAGCCGGACAGGGGTGGGAGCAGTACTTC.

The CDR3 reads CSVALRQGGNEQFF. CDR3 nucleotide sequence: TGCAGCGTTGCCCTACGACAGGGGGGGAATGAGCAGTTCTTC. This chain connects TRBV29-1 to TRBJ2-1; 9 bases agree with TRBD1. CDR1 is SQVTM and CDR2 is ANQGSEA in the germline V gene. The CDR3 is made up of 14 amino acids. V lost 4 bases, J lost 7 bases, and 8 bases stayed unmatched.

The rearrangement links TRBV27 to TRBJ2-6; no definite D call. Trimming cost V 6 bases and J 0 bases, with 15 bases left between them. The CDR3 spans 17 residues. The V gene's germline CDR1 is MNHEY and CDR2 SMNVEV (reference sequence). CDR3 coding DNA: TGTGCCAGCAGCAACACCTGGGCAGCCTCTGGGGCCAACGTCCTGACTTTC. Translating gives CASSNTWAASGANVLTF.